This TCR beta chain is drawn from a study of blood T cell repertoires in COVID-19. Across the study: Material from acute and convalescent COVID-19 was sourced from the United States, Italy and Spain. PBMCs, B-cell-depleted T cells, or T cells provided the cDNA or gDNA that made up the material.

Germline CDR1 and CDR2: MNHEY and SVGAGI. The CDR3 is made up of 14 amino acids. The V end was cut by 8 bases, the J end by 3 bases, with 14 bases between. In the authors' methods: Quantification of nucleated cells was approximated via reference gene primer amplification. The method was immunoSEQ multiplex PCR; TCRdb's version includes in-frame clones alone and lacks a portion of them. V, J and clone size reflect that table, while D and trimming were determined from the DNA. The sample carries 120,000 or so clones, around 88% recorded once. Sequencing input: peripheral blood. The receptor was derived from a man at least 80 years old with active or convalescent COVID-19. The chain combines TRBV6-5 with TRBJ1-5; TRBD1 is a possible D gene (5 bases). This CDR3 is CASVPQGYNQPQHF. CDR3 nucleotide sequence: TGTGCCAGCGTTCCGCAGGGTTACAATCAGCCCCAGCATTTT.